The 28 T cell receptor beta chains reported below all come from one sample, sequenced in a study of early T cells in non-severe SARS-CoV-2 infection. A single record per CDR3 protein comes from TCRdb applying MiXCR to the 5' RACE reads. The data show approximately 100,000 distinct CDR3 sequences, approximately 10% seen once. Material for sequencing was whole blood. Source of these receptors: an adult who was a healthcare worker with PCR-confirmed SARS-CoV-2 infection or an uninfected control (not recorded which).

A few counts support this clonotype. The chain combines TRBV20-1 with TRBJ1-5; no reliable D call. Germline assignment: CDR1 DFQATT and CDR2 SNEGSKA (reference sequence). Between the trimmed V and J ends, which lost 5 bases and 2 bases, there was a span of 19 bases. The CDR3 has 16 amino acids. CDR3 DNA: TGCAGTGCTGCCGACCGTAGGGCATTCGGCAATCAGCCCCAGCATTTT. Its protein is CSAADRRAFGNQPQHF.

In DNA form, the CDR3 reads TGCAGTGCTAGAGACCCAGGGGGGCAGGGATCAGCCAAAAACATTCAGTACTTC. It encodes CSARDPGGQGSAKNIQYF. V is TRBV20-1 and J is TRBJ2-4, with D possibly being TRBD1 (7 bases). Germline loops: CDR1 DFQATT, CDR2 SNEGSKA (reference sequence). Trimming removed 0 bases from V and 0 bases from J, with 18 bases in between. This CDR3 region has 18 residues.

This clonotype appeared many times. The V and J genes are TRBV27 and TRBJ2-5; 9 positions match TRBD2. The V segment lost 5 bases and the J segment 5 bases; nucleotides outside the gene matches: 9. Germline CDR1 reads MNHEY; CDR2 reads SMNVEV (reference sequence). This CDR3 region has 15 residues. CDR3 coding DNA: TGTGCCAGCAGTCCCTATAGCGGGAGTTACGAGACCCAGTACTTC. It is translated as CASSPYSGSYETQYF.

The chain is built from TRBV12-3 or TRBV12-4 and TRBJ2-3; D uncertain. The CDR3 runs to 12 residues. Trimming pared 5 bases from V and 5 bases from J, leaving 8 bases between. The CDR3 reads CASSDGKDTQYF. The CDR3 nucleotides are TGTGCCAGCAGTGACGGAAAAGATACGCAGTATTTT.

This clonotype was observed at least ten times. The chain couples TRBV6-5 to TRBJ2-6, with no clear D. The V end lost 3 bases, the J end lost 2 bases, and 8 bases lay between the germline ends. Germline CDR1 and CDR2: MNHEY and SVGAGI. The CDR3 length is 15 residues. CDR3 bases: TGTGCCAGCAGTTATCATGGAACTGGGGCCAACGTCCTGACTTTC. Its translation is CASSYHGTGANVLTF.

The chain couples TRBV14 to TRBJ2-1, with TRBD2 identical over 9 bases. This CDR3 is built from 14 residues. Germline lookup yields CDR1 SGHDN and CDR2 FVKESK. V lost 4 bases, J lost 10 bases, and 8 bases stayed unmatched. DNA for the CDR3: TGTGCCAGCAGCCGGCGGACTAGCGCGATAGAGCAGTTCTTC. Translated, it gives CASSRRTSAIEQFF.

This clonotype was detected a few times. J is TRBJ2-3 and V is TRBV3-1; no definite D call. CDR1 is LGHDT and CDR2 is YNNKEL in the germline V gene (reference sequence). The CDR3 totals 15 residues. Trimming removed 0 bases from V and 1 base from J, with 8 bases in between. CDR3 sequence (DNA): TGTGCCAGCAGCCAAGATCTCGTGGGCACAGATACGCAGTATTTT. Translated, it gives CASSQDLVGTDTQYF.

This clonotype was observed many times. This chain connects TRBV29-1 to TRBJ1-1; 12 bases map to TRBD1. V was clipped by 4 bases and J by 1 base; unmatched bases: 7. Germline CDR1 SQVTM, CDR2 ANQGSEA. There are 16 residues in the CDR3. This CDR3 reads CSVGRGTGGENTEAFF. In DNA form, the CDR3 reads TGCAGCGTTGGTAGGGGGACAGGGGGCGAGAACACTGAAGCTTTCTTT.

This clonotype was recorded at least ten times. This chain links TRBV30 with TRBJ2-1; 12 bases are a match to TRBD2. The CDR3 runs 16 residues. The junction had 8 bases not matched to a gene; V was cut back by 0 bases and J by 8 bases. CDR1 GTSNPN and CDR2 SVGIG come from the germline V gene (reference sequence). The CDR3, as DNA: TGTGCCTGGAGTGTTGGGAGACTAGCGGGAGTCGATGAGCAGTTCTTC. Translating gives CAWSVGRLAGVDEQFF.

This clonotype has a count of ten or more. The chain carries TRBV20-1 and TRBJ1-1; TRBD1 agrees at 7 bases. V was pared by 5 bases and J by 0 bases, with 6 bases of the junction left unmatched. Germline V gene sequence: CDR1 DFQATT, CDR2 SNEGSKA (reference sequence). The CDR3 is made up of 14 amino acids. For the CDR3, the DNA is TGCAGTGCTGGCAGGGGGGCGATGAACACTGAAGCTTTCTTT. Amino acids: CSAGRGAMNTEAFF.

In its sample, this clonotype was seen a few times. The chain joins TRBV12-3 or TRBV12-4 to TRBJ2-5; 14 bases match TRBD2. The CDR3 runs to 14 residues. The V and J ends lost 8 bases and 6 bases, in that order; junction bases with no gene match: 5. The CDR3 reads CASGTSGRRQTQYF. CDR3 bases: TGTGCCAGCGGGACTAGCGGGAGACGTCAGACCCAGTACTTC.

This clonotype is termed medium-sized. V gene TRBV7-8 combines with J gene TRBJ2-3; maybe TRBD2 (6 bases). There are 13 residues in the CDR3. With 1 base removed from V and 9 bases from J, the gap between germline ends came to 11 bases. Germline-derived CDR1 and CDR2 are SGHVS and FQNEAQ. The CDR3 region is CASSLEEGTTQYF. In nucleotides, the CDR3 is TGTGCCAGCAGCTTAGAGGAGGGAACGACGCAGTATTTT.

This chain joins TRBV7-2 and TRBJ2-7; 7 bases agree with TRBD1. Germline values: CDR1 SGHTA, CDR2 FQGNSA. The junction had 7 bases not matched to a gene; V was cut back by 6 bases and J by 2 bases. The CDR3 consists of 14 residues. The CDR3 DNA reads as TGTGCCAGCAGGCCTAGGGGACAGACCTACGAGCAGTACTTC. It specifies CASRPRGQTYEQYF.

This clonotype was observed many times. The J gene is TRBJ2-2, the V gene TRBV5-1; D call uncertain. Germline V lookup: CDR1 SGHRS, CDR2 YFSETQ. The CDR3 has 15 residues. The V end was cut by 0 bases, the J end by 2 bases, with 8 bases between. The DNA for the CDR3 is TGCGCCAGCAGCTTGGGGTCTCGCAACACCGGGGAGCTGTTTTTT. This translates into CASSLGSRNTGELFF. The variable domain in full, completed from reference TRBV5-1 and TRBJ2-2, reads KAGVTQTPRYLIKTRGQQVTLSCSPISGHRSVSWYQQTPGQGLQFLFEYFSETQRNKGNFPGRFSGRQFSNSRSEMNVSTLELGDSALYLCASSLGSRNTGELFFGEGSRLTVL.

This clonotype occurred a few times. The V and J genes are TRBV6-1 and TRBJ1-1; 10 positions agree with TRBD1. V trimming: 1 base; J trimming: 8 bases; junction bases outside the gene matches: 4. The length of the CDR3 is 14 residues. Germline V gene lookup returns CDR1 MNHNS and CDR2 SASEGT. CDR3 in DNA: TGTGCCAGCAGTGAAGTCGACAGGGGGCGAGAAGCTTTCTTT. It translates to CASSEVDRGREAFF.

This clonotype was counted ten times or more. The chain recombines TRBV9 with TRBJ2-7; 8 bases are a match to TRBD1. CDR3 length: 13 residues. The junction had 6 bases not matched to a gene; V was cut back by 4 bases and J by 6 bases. CDR1 and CDR2 from the germline V gene are SGDLS and YYNGEE. The CDR3, as DNA: TGTGCCAGCAGCCCTCGGACAGGGCGCGAGCAGTACTTC. Translated: CASSPRTGREQYF.

This clonotype was seen at least ten times. This rearrangement joins TRBV13 to TRBJ1-1; D not certain. The CDR3 spans 13 residues. Germline CDR1 and CDR2: PRHDT and FYEKMQ (reference sequence). The V end lost 5 bases, the J end lost 0 bases, and 7 bases lay between the germline ends. CDR3 amino acids: CASSGRMNTEAFF. DNA of the CDR3: TGTGCCAGCAGCGGGAGAATGAACACTGAAGCTTTCTTT. The full variable domain, completed using reference TRBV13 and TRBJ1-1, is AAGVIQSPRHLIKEKRETATLKCYPIPRHDTVYWYQQGPGQDPQFLISFYEKMQSDKGSIPDRFSAQQFSDYHSELNMSSLELGDSALYFCASSGRMNTEAFFGQGTRLTVV.

This clonotype was recorded many times. This chain links TRBV30 with TRBJ1-2; D unclear. Trimming cost V 4 bases and J 6 bases, with 18 bases left between them. The CDR3 runs 14 residues. CDR1 and CDR2 (germline): GTSNPN, SVGIG (reference sequence). CDR3 loop: CAWTPAPRRHGYTF. The CDR3 DNA reads TGTGCCTGGACTCCAGCCCCCCGGAGGCATGGCTACACCTTC.

This clonotype has just a few counts. CDR3 sequence: CASNVQAGGPYTGELFF. CDR3 sequence (DNA): TGTGCCAGCAACGTTCAGGCGGGAGGGCCGTACACCGGGGAGCTGTTTTTT. The V call is TRBV27, the J call TRBJ2-2; 9 bases agree with TRBD2. Germline values: CDR1 MNHEY, CDR2 SMNVEV (reference sequence). The length of the CDR3 is 17 residues. The trim removed 7 bases at V and 3 bases at J, leaving 12 bases unmatched.

The chain joins TRBV7-2 to TRBJ1-5; TRBD1 aligns across 7 bases. V gave up 5 bases and J gave up 3 bases; unmatched junction bases: 7. This CDR3 contains 15 residues. CDR1 SGHTA and CDR2 FQGNSA come from the germline V gene. The CDR3 protein is CASSLRDSFNQPQHF. The CDR3 DNA is TGTGCCAGCAGCCTCCGGGACAGTTTCAATCAGCCCCAGCATTTT.

This clonotype was recorded at least ten times. V and J are TRBV7-3 and TRBJ1-1; D possibly corresponds to TRBD1 (5 bases). CDR1 SGHTA and CDR2 FQGTGA come from the germline V gene. Trimming removed 2 bases from V and 3 bases from J, with 10 bases in between. The CDR3 runs 14 residues. The CDR3 reads CASSLLGRDTEAFF. CDR3 DNA sequence: TGTGCCAGCAGCTTATTGGGCAGGGACACTGAAGCTTTCTTT.

The V gene is TRBV12-3 or TRBV12-4, the J gene TRBJ1-1; no clear D. The CDR3 is 13 amino acids. Trimming stripped 4 bases from V and 4 bases from J, with 10 bases between. CDR3 sequence (DNA): TGTGCCAGCAGTTCGACCCTGGGCACTGAAGCTTTCTTT. Its protein is CASSSTLGTEAFF.

In its sample, this clonotype was seen a few times. This chain joins TRBV29-1 and TRBJ1-2; a weak D match, TRBD1 (5 bases). This CDR3 is built from 12 residues. Germline V lookup: CDR1 SQVTM, CDR2 ANQGSEA. V was cut by 3 bases and J by 3 bases, with 8 bases left in between. The CDR3 nucleotides read TGCAGCGTTGAGGCAGGGCACTATGGCTACACCTTC. Protein product: CSVEAGHYGYTF.

The V call is TRBV11-3, the J call TRBJ2-3; no definite D call. This CDR3 is built from 11 residues. Germline values: CDR1 SGHNT, CDR2 YENEEA. Trimming removed 5 bases at V and 6 bases at J, with 6 bases between. In nucleotides, the CDR3 is TGTGCCAGCAGCGCCGACGATACGCAGTATTTT. It is translated as CASSADDTQYF.

This clonotype was found a few times. The CDR3 DNA follows: TGTGCCTGGAGTTTAGGGACACCTGAAGCTTTCTTT. It codes for CAWSLGTPEAFF. The V gene is TRBV30, the J gene TRBJ1-1; TRBD1 is a possible D gene (6 bases). The CDR3 extends over 12 amino acids. The ends were cut back, 2 bases at V and 6 bases at J, with 10 bases in the middle. CDR1 and CDR2 from the germline V gene are GTSNPN and SVGIG (reference sequence).

This clonotype was detected ten times or more. The rearrangement joins TRBV3-1 to TRBJ1-1; the D is unclear. Trimming pared 5 bases from V and 7 bases from J, leaving 11 bases between. The CDR3 totals 12 residues. Germline V gene lookup returns CDR1 LGHDT and CDR2 YNNKEL (reference sequence). In nucleotides, the CDR3 is TGTGCCAGCAGCTATTATCCGGGTGAAGCTTTCTTT. Protein sequence: CASSYYPGEAFF.

This clonotype has at least ten counts. The chain joins TRBV3-1 to TRBJ1-1; D perhaps matches TRBD1 (5 bases). Trimming took 1 base from V and 8 from J, leaving 14 bases between them. The germline V gene encodes CDR1 LGHDT and CDR2 YNNKEL (reference sequence). This CDR3 comprises 14 residues. The CDR3 region is CASSQVGTGSEAFF. For the CDR3, the DNA is TGTGCCAGCAGCCAAGTAGGGACGGGCAGCGAAGCTTTCTTT.

V and J are TRBV28 and TRBJ1-1; 10 bases map to TRBD1. The germline V gene encodes CDR1 MDHEN and CDR2 SYDVKM. V lost 8 bases to trimming and J lost 5 bases; unmatched junction nucleotides: 11. The CDR3 consists of 15 residues. CDR3 region: CASWERQGARTEAFF. The CDR3 DNA follows: TGTGCCAGCTGGGAGCGACAGGGGGCGAGAACTGAAGCTTTCTTT.